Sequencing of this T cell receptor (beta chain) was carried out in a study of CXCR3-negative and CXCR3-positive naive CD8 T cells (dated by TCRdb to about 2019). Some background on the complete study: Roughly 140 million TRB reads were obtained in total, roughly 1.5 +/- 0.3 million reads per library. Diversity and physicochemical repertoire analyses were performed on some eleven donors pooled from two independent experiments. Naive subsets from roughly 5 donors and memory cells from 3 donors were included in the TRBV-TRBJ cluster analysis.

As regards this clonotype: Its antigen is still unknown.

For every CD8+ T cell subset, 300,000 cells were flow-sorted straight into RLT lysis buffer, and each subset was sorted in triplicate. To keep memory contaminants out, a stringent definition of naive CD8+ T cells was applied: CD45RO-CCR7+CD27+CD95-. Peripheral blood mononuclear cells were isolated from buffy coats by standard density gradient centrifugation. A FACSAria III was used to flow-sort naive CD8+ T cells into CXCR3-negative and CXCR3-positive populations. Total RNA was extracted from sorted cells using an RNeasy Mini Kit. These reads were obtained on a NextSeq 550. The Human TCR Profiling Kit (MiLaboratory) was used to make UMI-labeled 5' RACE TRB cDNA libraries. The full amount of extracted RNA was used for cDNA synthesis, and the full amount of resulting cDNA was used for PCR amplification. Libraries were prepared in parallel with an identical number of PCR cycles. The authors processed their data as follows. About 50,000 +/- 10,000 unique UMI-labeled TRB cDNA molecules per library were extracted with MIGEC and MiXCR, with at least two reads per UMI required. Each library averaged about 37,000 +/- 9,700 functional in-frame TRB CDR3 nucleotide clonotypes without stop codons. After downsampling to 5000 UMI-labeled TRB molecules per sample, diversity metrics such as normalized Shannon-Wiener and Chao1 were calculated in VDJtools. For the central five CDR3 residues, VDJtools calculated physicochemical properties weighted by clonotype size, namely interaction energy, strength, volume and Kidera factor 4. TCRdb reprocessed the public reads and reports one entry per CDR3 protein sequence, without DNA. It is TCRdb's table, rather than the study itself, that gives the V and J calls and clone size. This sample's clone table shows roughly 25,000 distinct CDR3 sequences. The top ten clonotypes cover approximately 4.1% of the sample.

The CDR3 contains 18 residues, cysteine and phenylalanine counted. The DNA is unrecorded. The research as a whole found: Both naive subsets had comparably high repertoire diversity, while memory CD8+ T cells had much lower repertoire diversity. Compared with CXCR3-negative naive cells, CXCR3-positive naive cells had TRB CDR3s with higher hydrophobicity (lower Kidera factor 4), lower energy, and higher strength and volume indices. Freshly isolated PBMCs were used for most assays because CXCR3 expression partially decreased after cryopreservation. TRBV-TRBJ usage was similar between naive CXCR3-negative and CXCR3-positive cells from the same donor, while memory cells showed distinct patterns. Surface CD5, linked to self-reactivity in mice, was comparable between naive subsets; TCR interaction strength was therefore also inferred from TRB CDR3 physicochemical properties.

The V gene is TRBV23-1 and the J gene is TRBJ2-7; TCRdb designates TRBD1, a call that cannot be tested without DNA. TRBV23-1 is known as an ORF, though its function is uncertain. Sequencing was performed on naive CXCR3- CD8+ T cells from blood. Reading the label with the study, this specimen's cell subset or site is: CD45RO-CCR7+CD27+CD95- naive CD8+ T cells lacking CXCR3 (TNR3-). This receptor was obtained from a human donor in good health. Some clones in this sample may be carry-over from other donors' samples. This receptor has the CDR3 CASSQPGTTGTTTYEQYF.